These 21 T cell receptor beta chains came from one sample sequenced in a study of T cells in tuberculosis. Sequenced by immunoSEQ multiplex PCR; TCRdb stores in-frame clones only, minus some. The sample lists roughly 34,000 clones, 80% to 95% occurring once. Time point indicated: new active TB diagnosis, blood taken before or within 7 days of starting treatment. Sequencing was performed on PBMCs, taken at tuberculosis diagnosis. These receptors originate from an adult with tuberculosis.

The rearrangement links TRBV28 to TRBJ1-2, with 8 bases fitting TRBD1. V lost 3 bases and J lost 8; bases outside the gene matches: 8. Germline V gene data show CDR1 as MDHEN and CDR2 as SYDVKM. The CDR3 runs to 14 residues. CDR3 nucleotides: TGTGCCAGCAGTTTGCCCACAGGGGGGATCGGCTACACCTTC. Its translation is CASSLPTGGIGYTF.

The chain uses TRBV6-5 and TRBJ1-3, with D possibly matching TRBD1 (6 bases). This CDR3 region has 15 residues. With 2 bases removed from V and 0 bases from J, the gap between germline ends came to 8 bases. CDR1 MNHEY and CDR2 SVGAGI come from the germline V gene. CDR3 bases: TGTGCCAGCAGTTACGGGGGCGGCTCTGGAAACACCATATATTTT. This gives the protein CASSYGGGSGNTIYF.

The chain employs TRBV27 and TRBJ1-1; the match to TRBD1 covers 8 bases. J lost 1 base, V lost 2 bases, and 3 bases had no gene match. In germline, CDR1 is MNHEY, CDR2 SMNVEV (reference sequence). This CDR3 spans 15 amino acids. In nucleotides, the CDR3 is TGTGCCAGCAGTTTAAACGGACAGGGGAACACTGAAGCTTTCTTT. Its translation is CASSLNGQGNTEAFF.

This chain uses TRBV5-4 with TRBJ2-7; D might be TRBD2 (5 bases). CDR1 and CDR2 (germline): SGHNT, YYREEE (reference sequence). The length of the CDR3 is 12 residues. Trimming shortened V by 0 bases and J by 11 bases, and 12 bases separated the two germline ends. The DNA for the CDR3 is TGTGCCAGCAGCTTGGGGTCGGGGTACGAGTACTTC. It encodes CASSLGSGYEYF.

The chain's CDR3 is CASSGAYSNQPQHF. In DNA, the CDR3 is TGTGCCAGTAGTGGGGCTTATAGCAATCAGCCCCAGCATTTT. The chain recombines TRBV19 with TRBJ1-5, with a tentative D call TRBD1 (5 bases). Germline V CDR1 and CDR2: LNHDA, SQIVND (reference sequence). Between the trimmed V and J ends, which lost 5 bases and 0 bases, there was a span of 8 bases. The CDR3 consists of 14 residues. Using reference TRBV19 and TRBJ1-5 for the parts outside the CDR3, the full variable domain is DGGITQSPKYLFRKEGQNVTLSCEQNLNHDAMYWYRQDPGQGLRLIYYSQIVNDFQKGDIAEGYSVSREKKESFPLTVTSAQKNPTAFYLCASSGAYSNQPQHFGDGTRLSIL.

This rearrangement joins TRBV27 to TRBJ2-1; 8 nucleotides agree with TRBD2. Germline V gene data show CDR1 as MNHEY and CDR2 as SMNVEV (reference sequence). The CDR3 totals 15 residues. The V segment lost 6 bases and the J segment 3 bases; nucleotides outside the gene matches: 7. CDR3 in amino acids: CASRPGTRDYNEQFF. The CDR3 DNA sequence: TGTGCCAGCAGACCCGGGACTAGGGACTACAATGAGCAGTTCTTC.

V gene TRBV27 combines with J gene TRBJ1-5, with TRBD1 as a possible D gene (6 bases). The CDR3 sequence is 18 residues long. The germline V gene encodes CDR1 MNHEY and CDR2 SMNVEV (reference sequence). V gave up 5 bases and J gave up 0 bases, with 20 bases separating them. The CDR3 DNA reads as TGTGCCAGCAGTCGACTCGGACAGTCGGGTATTAGCAATCAGCCCCAGCATTTT. Translated: CASSRLGQSGISNQPQHF.

The rearrangement links TRBV19 to TRBJ2-2; tentatively, D is TRBD1 (5 bases). V was pared by 10 bases and J by 4 bases, with 19 bases between. CDR3 length equals 15 residues. Per the germline V gene, CDR1 is LNHDA and CDR2 is SQIVND (reference sequence). Here the CDR3 reads CATRQAGSGTGELFF. The CDR3 DNA sequence: TGTGCCACCCGTCAGGCAGGGTCGGGCACCGGGGAGCTGTTTTTT. The full variable domain, in which reference TRBV19 and TRBJ2-2 provide the parts outside the CDR3, is DGGITQSPKYLFRKEGQNVTLSCEQNLNHDAMYWYRQDPGQGLRLIYYSQIVNDFQKGDIAEGYSVSREKKESFPLTVTSAQKNPTAFYLCATRQAGSGTGELFFGEGSRLTVL.

The rearrangement joins TRBV6-1 to TRBJ2-3, with a tentative D call TRBD2 (6 bases). The CDR3 totals 15 residues. Trimming took 4 bases from V and 3 from J, leaving 14 bases between them. Germline V gene lookup returns CDR1 MNHNS and CDR2 SASEGT. The CDR3 DNA follows: TGTGCCAGCAGTGGGTGGGGCGGGATGACAGATACGCAGTATTTT. Residues: CASSGWGGMTDTQYF.

The chain employs TRBV11-2 and TRBJ2-1, with TRBD2 matching 11 bases. With V trimmed by 4 bases and J by 4 bases, 3 bases remained unmatched. The CDR3 is 15 amino acids. CDR1 and CDR2 from the germline V gene are SGHAT and FQNNGV. CDR3 DNA: TGTGCCAGCAGCTCGGGACTAGCGGCTTACAATGAGCAGTTCTTC. It yields the protein CASSSGLAAYNEQFF.

For the CDR3, the DNA is TGCGCCAGCAGCCAAGCCAGCGGGGGGGCTGCGGTTGGGAATGAGCAGTTCTTC. Encoded protein: CASSQASGGAAVGNEQFF. This chain connects TRBV4-1 to TRBJ2-1; 10 nucleotides match TRBD2. Trimming removed 1 base from V and 7 bases from J; junction bases left unmatched: 13. The CDR3 has 18 amino acids. The germline gives CDR1 MGHRA, CDR2 YSYEKL.

The V gene is TRBV28, the J gene TRBJ2-6; possible D gene TRBD1, 6 bases. The CDR3 runs 16 residues. Germline lookup yields CDR1 MDHEN and CDR2 SYDVKM. The V end was cut by 5 bases, the J end by 0 bases, with 11 bases between. CDR3 nucleotide sequence: TGTGCCAGCAGTCTAGGGGGTAACTCTGGGGCCAACGTCCTGACTTTC. It specifies CASSLGGNSGANVLTF.

The rearrangement joins TRBV29-1 to TRBJ2-7; 7 positions agree with TRBD2. Germline CDR1 and CDR2: SQVTM and ANQGSEA. The J segment lost 4 bases and the V segment lost 6 bases, leaving 12 bases of the junction unmatched. CDR3 length: 14 residues. The DNA for the CDR3 is TGCAGCGTCGGATGGGGGGGGGAAGTGTACGAGCAGTACTTC. Residues: CSVGWGGEVYEQYF.

CDR3 sequence reads: CASSEPGLGGEQYF. As DNA, the CDR3 is TGCGCCAGCAGTGAGCCGGGACTAGGAGGCGAGCAGTACTTC. The rearrangement joins TRBV10-1 to TRBJ2-7, with 8 bases matching TRBD2. Per germline, CDR1 WNHNN and CDR2 SYGVQD (reference sequence). This CDR3 spans 14 amino acids. V trimming: 2 bases; J trimming: 6 bases; junction bases outside the gene matches: 6.

The genes are TRBV1 and TRBJ2-7; the tabulated D call, TRBD2, remains unverified against the DNA. TRBV1 is deemed a pseudogene. The length of the CDR3 is 15 residues. CDR3 coding DNA: TGCACCAGCAGCTGTGGACTAGCGTCTGCCTACGAGCAGTACTTC. This translates into CTSSCGLASAYEQYF.

The chain joins TRBV6-6 to TRBJ2-2; no definite D call. The CDR3 length is 12 residues. From germline, CDR1 is MNHNY and CDR2 SVGAGI (reference sequence). Trimming cost V 8 bases and J 7 bases, with 11 bases left between them. In DNA, the CDR3 is TGTGCCAGCCGCTATGGTGGCGGGGAGCTGTTTTTT. Protein: CASRYGGGELFF.

The V gene is TRBV5-1, the J gene TRBJ2-7; D might be TRBD1 (6 bases). Per the germline V gene, CDR1 is SGHRS and CDR2 is YFSETQ. The CDR3 has 14 amino acids. V shed 0 bases and J shed 3 bases, with 10 bases lying between them. CDR3 DNA sequence: TGCGCCAGCAGCTTGGCCCGGGACAACTACGAGCAGTACTTC. It codes for CASSLARDNYEQYF. The full variable domain, with the rest looked up from reference TRBV5-1 and TRBJ2-7, is KAGVTQTPRYLIKTRGQQVTLSCSPISGHRSVSWYQQTPGQGLQFLFEYFSETQRNKGNFPGRFSGRQFSNSRSEMNVSTLELGDSALYLCASSLARDNYEQYFGPGTRLTVT.

The V gene is TRBV6-1, the J gene TRBJ1-1; 7 bases line up with TRBD1. V shed 7 bases and J 5 bases; nucleotides not matched to a gene: 13. CDR1 is MNHNS, CDR2 SASEGT, per germline. The CDR3 is 15 residues long. CDR3 sequence: CASKVSVTGQTEAFF. As DNA, the CDR3 is TGTGCCAGCAAGGTCTCGGTGACAGGGCAAACTGAAGCTTTCTTT.

The V and J genes are TRBV6-5 and TRBJ2-7, with 11 bases matching TRBD1. The germline V gene has CDR1 MNHEY and CDR2 SVGAGI. V gave up 3 bases and J gave up 6 bases; unmatched junction bases: 4. The CDR3 is 14 amino acids. CDR3 in amino acids: CASSYGTGGFEQYF. The CDR3 nucleotides read TGTGCCAGCAGTTATGGGACAGGGGGATTCGAGCAGTACTTC.

The chain is built from TRBV7-9 and TRBJ2-7; 11 positions match TRBD1. CDR1 SEHNR and CDR2 FQNEAQ come from the germline V gene (reference sequence). The trim removed 5 bases at V and 6 bases at J, leaving 9 bases unmatched. This CDR3 comprises 15 residues. In DNA form, the CDR3 reads TGTGCCAGCAGCCCTCCGGGACAGGGGGGATCCGAGCAGTACTTC. Protein: CASSPPGQGGSEQYF.

This chain joins TRBV28 and TRBJ2-7; the D gene is possibly TRBD2 (5 bases). The germline V gene has CDR1 MDHEN and CDR2 SYDVKM. The CDR3 has 13 amino acids. V was pared by 8 bases and J by 5 bases, with 16 bases between. CDR3 sequence: CASGSGWSHEQYF. The CDR3, as DNA: TGTGCCAGCGGATCGGGGTGGTCCCACGAGCAGTACTTC. Using reference TRBV28 and TRBJ2-7 for the parts outside the CDR3, the full variable domain is DVKVTQSSRYLVKRTGEKVFLECVQDMDHENMFWYRQDPGLGLRLIYFSYDVKMKEKGDIPEGYSVSREKKERFSLILESASTNQTSMYLCASGSGWSHEQYFGPGTRLTVT.